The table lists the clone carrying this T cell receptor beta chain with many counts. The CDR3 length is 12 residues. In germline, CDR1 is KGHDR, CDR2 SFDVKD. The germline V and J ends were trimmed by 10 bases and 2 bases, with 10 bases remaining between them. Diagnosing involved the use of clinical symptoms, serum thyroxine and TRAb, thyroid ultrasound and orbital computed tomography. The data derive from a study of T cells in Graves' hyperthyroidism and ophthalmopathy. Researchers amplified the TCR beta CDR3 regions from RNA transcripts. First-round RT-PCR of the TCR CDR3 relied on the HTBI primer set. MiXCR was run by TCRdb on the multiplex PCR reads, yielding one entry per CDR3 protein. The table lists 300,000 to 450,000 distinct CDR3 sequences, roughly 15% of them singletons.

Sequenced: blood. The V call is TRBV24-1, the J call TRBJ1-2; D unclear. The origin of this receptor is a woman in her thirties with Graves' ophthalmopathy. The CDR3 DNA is TGTGCCACACAGAGCAGGAACTATGGCTACACCTTC. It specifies CATQSRNYGYTF.